One sample yielded the 19 T cell receptor beta chains listed below, sequenced in a study of graft-versus-host responses after intestinal transplantation. Sequenced by immunoSEQ multiplex PCR; TCRdb stores in-frame clones only, minus some. The sample shows 130,000 to 150,000 clones, about 90% of them seen only once. Their cognate antigens are unknown. This specimen consisted of unstimulated CD4+ T cells sorted from spleen or lymph node cells, obtained before intestinal transplant. The origin of the receptors is a human donor who received an intestinal transplant.

J is TRBJ2-1 and V is TRBV10-3; TRBD2 matches at 10 bases. The length of the CDR3 is 15 residues. CDR1 ENHRY and CDR2 SYGVKD come from the germline V gene. V shed 7 bases, J shed 7 bases, and the junction held 10 bases outside the gene matches. This CDR3 is CAINQVLAGVNEQFF. CDR3 sequence (DNA): TGTGCCATCAATCAGGTCCTAGCGGGAGTTAATGAGCAGTTCTTC.

The chain recombines TRBV7-3 with TRBJ2-7; D perhaps matches TRBD2 (5 bases). The V and J ends lost 4 bases and 2 bases respectively, with 15 bases between them. Per the germline V gene, CDR1 is SGHTA and CDR2 is FQGTGA. CDR3 length: 15 amino acids. The CDR3 nucleotides read TGTGCCAGCAGCTCCGCAGGAGGAGCGACCTACGAGCAGTACTTC. This codes for CASSSAGGATYEQYF.

The rearrangement joins TRBV4-1 to TRBJ2-2; 10 nucleotides align to TRBD2. J lost 6 bases, V lost 1 base, and 5 bases had no gene match. This CDR3 is 16 amino acids long. CDR1 is MGHRA and CDR2 is YSYEKL in the germline V gene. CDR3 sequence: CASSQVGSGRAGELFF. For the CDR3, the DNA is TGCGCCAGCAGCCAAGTGGGAAGCGGGAGGGCCGGGGAGCTGTTTTTT.

The chain combines TRBV7-3 with TRBJ1-3; D not resolved. V was clipped by 3 bases and J by 3 bases, with 6 bases between them. There are 13 residues in the CDR3. The germline V gene has CDR1 SGHTA and CDR2 FQGTGA. CDR3 nucleotides: TGTGCCAGCAGCTTGGCAGATGGAAACACCATATATTTT. This gives the protein CASSLADGNTIYF.

CDR3 sequence: CATSRDVGTGQGAHDTQYF. The CDR3 region has the DNA TGTGCCACCAGCAGAGATGTAGGCACAGGCCAAGGGGCACACGATACGCAGTATTTT. J is TRBJ2-3 and V is TRBV15; perhaps TRBD1 as D (5 bases). V lost 0 bases to trimming and J lost 6 bases, with 25 bases between them. The CDR3 extends over 19 amino acids. Germline values: CDR1 LNHNV, CDR2 YYDKDF (reference sequence).

The chain couples TRBV18 to TRBJ1-1; 7 bases fit TRBD1. The trim removed 2 bases at V and 5 bases at J, leaving 2 bases unmatched. The CDR3 length is 13 residues. Germline assignment: CDR1 KGHSH and CDR2 LQKENI. The CDR3 spells CASSPTGATEAFF. The CDR3 bases are TGTGCCAGCTCACCAACAGGGGCGACTGAAGCTTTCTTT.

This rearrangement joins TRBV5-1 to TRBJ1-3; D is possibly TRBD1 (5 bases). Trimming removed 3 bases from V and 2 bases from J, with 9 bases in between. Germline assignment: CDR1 SGHRS and CDR2 YFSETQ. The length of the CDR3 is 14 residues. CDR3 sequence: CASSSGVTGNTIYF. The CDR3 coding sequence is TGCGCCAGCAGCTCGGGGGTTACTGGAAACACCATATATTTT. The whole variable domain, remainder taken from reference TRBV5-1 and TRBJ1-3, is KAGVTQTPRYLIKTRGQQVTLSCSPISGHRSVSWYQQTPGQGLQFLFEYFSETQRNKGNFPGRFSGRQFSNSRSEMNVSTLELGDSALYLCASSSGVTGNTIYFGEGSWLTVV.

This chain connects TRBV19 to TRBJ2-7; the D gene is possibly TRBD2 (5 bases). Germline lookup yields CDR1 LNHDA and CDR2 SQIVND (reference sequence). The CDR3 runs 14 residues. Trimming shortened V by 6 bases and J by 3 bases, and 15 bases separated the two germline ends. CDR3 nucleotide sequence: TGTGCCAGTAGGGGCTCCGGAGAGGGCTACGAGCAGTACTTC. This sequence encodes CASRGSGEGYEQYF.

V gene TRBV19 combines with J gene TRBJ2-7; 9 nucleotides align to TRBD1. The CDR3 is 16 amino acids. CDR1 LNHDA and CDR2 SQIVND come from the germline V gene (reference sequence). The V and J ends lost 9 bases and 0 bases, in that order; junction bases with no gene match: 12. The CDR3 loop reads CASKPGPGQGSYEQYF. The CDR3 DNA is TGTGCCAGCAAACCCGGCCCGGGACAGGGCTCCTACGAGCAGTACTTC.

Remarks on this clone: At one of its ends the junction is not consistent with the germline gene, which may arise from a read error. The V call is TRBV7-9, the J call TRBJ2-7; D is possibly TRBD1 or TRBD2 (7 bases each). This CDR3 comprises 15 residues. CDR1 is SEHNR and CDR2 is FQNEAQ in the germline V gene (reference sequence). CDR3 coding DNA: TGTGCCAGCAGCTTGGATCCCGACAGGGACTACGAGCAGCACTTC. Translation gives CASSLDPDRDYEQHF. Full variable domain (rest looked up from reference TRBV7-9 and TRBJ2-7): DTGVSQNPRHKITKRGQNVTFRCDPISEHNRLYWYRQTLGQGPEFLTYFQNEAQLEKSRLLSDRFSAERPKGSFSTLEIQRTEQGDSAMYLCASSLDPDRDYEQHFGPGTRLTVT.

The chain has TRBV28 and TRBJ2-3; 11 bases agree with TRBD2. The CDR3 sequence is 14 residues long. The V gene's germline CDR1 is MDHEN and CDR2 SYDVKM. V dropped 3 bases and J dropped 10; count of bases not matched to a gene: 6. The chain's CDR3 is CASSLGLAGGSQYF. In DNA, the CDR3 is TGTGCCAGCAGTTTGGGCCTAGCGGGAGGATCGCAGTATTTT.

The CDR3 protein is CASSSRQGRNEKLFF. DNA for the CDR3: TGCGCCAGCAGCTCGCGACAGGGCAGAAATGAAAAACTGTTTTTT. The chain combines TRBV5-1 with TRBJ1-4, with 7 bases matching TRBD1. J was trimmed by 5 bases and V by 3 bases; bases with no gene match: 7. The germline V gene encodes CDR1 SGHRS and CDR2 YFSETQ. This CDR3 is built from 15 residues.

The chain employs TRBV25-1 and TRBJ2-7; 8 bases fit TRBD2. The CDR3 spans 14 residues. With V trimmed by 3 bases and J by 6 bases, 7 bases remained unmatched. The germline V gene encodes CDR1 MGHDK and CDR2 SYGVNS. The CDR3 loop reads CASSDLGTRAEQYF. DNA for the CDR3: TGTGCCAGCAGTGATCTTGGGACTAGAGCCGAGCAGTACTTC.

The chain has TRBV6-5 and TRBJ2-7; TRBD1 agrees at 9 bases. Germline-derived CDR1 and CDR2 are MNHEY and SVGAGI. There are 15 residues in the CDR3. The ends lost 0 bases at V and 0 bases at J; junction bases unmatched: 0. This chain's CDR3 is CASSYSGQGSYEQYF. The CDR3 DNA reads TGTGCCAGCAGTTACTCGGGACAGGGCTCCTACGAGCAGTACTTC.

V is TRBV18 and J is TRBJ2-5; D is uncertain. V was trimmed by 2 bases and J by 4 bases, leaving 8 bases between them. The CDR3 has 13 amino acids. From germline, CDR1 is KGHSH and CDR2 LQKENI. The CDR3 DNA reads TGTGCCAGCTCACCAACGAGGTTAGAGACCCAGTACTTC. This gives the protein CASSPTRLETQYF.

The rearrangement links TRBV25-1 to TRBJ1-2; TRBD1 matches 8 bases. J lost 7 bases, V lost 7 bases, and 11 bases had no gene match. Germline V gene data show CDR1 as MGHDK and CDR2 as SYGVNS. The CDR3 totals 14 residues. This CDR3 is CASTPFGQGGGYTF. CDR3 coding DNA: TGTGCCAGCACCCCCTTTGGACAGGGAGGTGGCTACACCTTC.

The chain links TRBV4-1 to TRBJ2-3, with D possibly matching TRBD2 (7 bases). From germline, CDR1 is MGHRA and CDR2 YSYEKL. This CDR3 spans 14 amino acids. V was pared by 6 bases and J by 3 bases, with 13 bases between. This chain's CDR3 is CASRNREGTDTQYF. CDR3 nucleotides: TGCGCCAGCAGAAACAGGGAGGGGACAGATACGCAGTATTTT.

This sequence joins TRBV12-5 and TRBJ2-7; 12 bases match TRBD2. Trimming at V came to 7 bases and at J to 0 bases, leaving 13 bases not matched to a gene. The length of the CDR3 is 18 residues. CDR1 and CDR2 from the germline V gene are LGHNT and FRNRAP. The CDR3 coding sequence is TGTGCTAGTGCCGCGACTAGCGGGAGATTTGGGGACTCCTACGAGCAGTACTTC. Encoded protein: CASAATSGRFGDSYEQYF. Looking up the rest from reference TRBV12-5 and TRBJ2-7 gives the full variable domain: DARVTQTPRHKVTEMGQEVTMRCQPILGHNTVFWYRQTMMQGLELLAYFRNRAPLDDSGMPKDRFSAEMPDATLATLKIQPSEPRDSAVYFCASAATSGRFGDSYEQYFGPGTRLTVT.

This chain connects TRBV7-3 to TRBJ2-1; 9 bases agree with TRBD2. This CDR3 has 16 residues. Trimming cost V 4 bases and J 4 bases; bases outside gene matches: 8. Germline V gene sequence: CDR1 SGHTA, CDR2 FQGTGA. The CDR3 nucleotides are TGTGCCAGCAGCTCCCTAGCGGGACTAAGTTACAATGAGCAGTTCTTC. Amino acids: CASSSLAGLSYNEQFF.